Listed below are T cell receptor beta chains from one sample, sequenced in a study of beta chain features in type 1 diabetes. Only in-frame clones appear in the TCRdb table, and some are missing; sequencing was by immunoSEQ multiplex PCR. The data show about 410,000 clones, approximately 15% seen once. Sequenced: naive CD4+ T cells from blood. These receptors were obtained from a man aged 25-40 years in good health. Each CDR3 is given with its conserved first and last residue. D genes are given only for firm matches. The listing skips clone size in some rows; elsewhere it reads once, few, many or a size class.

V	D	size	J	CDR3	DNA
TRBV4-3	TRBD2	few	TRBJ2-1	CASAKVAGYYNEQFF	TGCGCCAGCGCCAAGGTAGCGGGGTACTACAATGAGCAGTTCTTC
TRBV6-6	TRBD1	.	TRBJ1-1	CASSRTTGGGKAFF	TGTGCCAGCAGCAGAACCACAGGGGGAGGAAAAGCTTTCTTT
TRBV6-5	.	.	TRBJ2-3	CASSYSLTGGTQYF	TGTGCCAGCAGTTACTCACTTACGGGTGGTACGCAGTATTTT
TRBV5-1	TRBD1	few	TRBJ2-4	CASSQGQGEVKNIQYF	TGCGCCAGCAGCCAAGGACAGGGCGAAGTTAAAAACATTCAGTACTTC
TRBV29-1	.	few	TRBJ2-5	CSVDARGGETQYF	TGCAGCGTTGACGCCAGGGGAGGCGAGACCCAGTACTTC
TRBV11-2	.	.	TRBJ2-1	CASSFRVGAYNEQFF	TGTGCCAGCAGCTTCAGGGTAGGGGCCTACAATGAGCAGTTCTTC
TRBV7-2	TRBD1	few	TRBJ2-4	CASSPRTGVAKNIQYF	TGTGCCAGCAGCCCTAGGACAGGGGTGGCCAAAAACATTCAGTACTTC
TRBV27	.	few	TRBJ1-1	CASSLMMNTEAFF	TGTGCCAGCAGTTTAATGATGAACACTGAAGCTTTCTTT
TRBV7-9	.	.	TRBJ2-1	CASSLGRHNEQFF	TGTGCCAGCAGCTTGGGACGGCACAATGAGCAGTTCTTC
TRBV6-6	TRBD1	.	TRBJ2-7	CASSYTGVFYEQYF	TGTGCCAGCAGTTACACAGGGGTATTCTACGAGCAGTACTTC
TRBV30	.	.	TRBJ1-2	CAWNPGTVPYGYTF	TGTGCCTGGAATCCAGGGACGGTACCGTATGGCTACACCTTC
TRBV20-1	.	few	TRBJ1-1	CSAAREEAFF	TGCAGTGCTGCGAGAGAAGAAGCTTTCTTT
TRBV30	.	few	TRBJ2-5	CAWSMGGQETQYF	TGTGCCTGGAGTATGGGAGGACAAGAGACCCAGTACTTC
TRBV5-1	TRBD2	few	TRBJ2-1	CASSLEPRTSVHNEQFF	TGCGCCAGCAGCTTGGAGCCAAGGACTAGCGTGCACAATGAGCAGTTCTTC
TRBV5-1	.	few	TRBJ2-1	CASSEHERAAGVDEQFF	TGCGCCAGCAGCGAACATGAGCGGGCAGCCGGCGTAGATGAGCAGTTCTTC
TRBV29-1	TRBD1	.	TRBJ2-2	CSVGTANTGELFF	TGCAGCGTCGGGACAGCGAACACCGGGGAGCTGTTTTTT
TRBV27	TRBD2	.	TRBJ2-5	CASSLLPAGPQETQYF	TGTGCCAGCAGTTTACTTCCAGCGGGACCGCAAGAGACCCAGTACTTC
TRBV4-1	.	.	TRBJ2-6	CASSSTGANVLTF	TGCGCCAGCAGTTCTACTGGGGCCAACGTCCTGACTTTC
TRBV5-4	.	few	TRBJ2-3	CASRPTGSDTQYF	TGTGCCAGCAGGCCCACCGGGTCAGATACGCAGTATTTT
TRBV7-2	.	.	TRBJ2-1	CASSLGWGGEQFF	TGTGCCAGCAGCTTAGGATGGGGAGGTGAGCAGTTCTTC
TRBV7-2	.	few	TRBJ1-5	CASSSDLDQPQHF	TGTGCCAGCAGCTCGGATCTCGATCAGCCCCAGCATTTT
TRBV10-3	.	few	TRBJ2-5	CATGGDQETQYF	TGTGCCACTGGAGGGGACCAAGAGACCCAGTACTTC
TRBV5-1	.	.	TRBJ2-1	CASSLDKGRGEQFF	TGCGCCAGCAGCTTGGATAAGGGGCGGGGTGAGCAGTTCTTC
TRBV5-1	.	.	TRBJ1-5	CASSLGPGQPQHF	TGCGCCAGCAGCTTGGGCCCAGGTCAGCCCCAGCATTTT
TRBV28	TRBD2	few	TRBJ2-7	CASRKRFRLADYEQYF	TGTGCCAGCAGAAAAAGATTTCGACTAGCGGACTACGAGCAGTACTTC
TRBV2	.	.	TRBJ2-7	CASSVLDVGYEQYF	TGTGCCAGCAGTGTTTTAGACGTCGGATACGAGCAGTACTTC
TRBV7-2	TRBD2	.	TRBJ2-1	CASSLRREGRQEQFF	TGTGCCAGCAGCTTACGGCGGGAGGGCCGACAGGAGCAGTTCTTC
TRBV27	.	.	TRBJ1-1	CASKTRSRTAEAFF	TGTGCCAGCAAAACGCGGTCCCGAACCGCTGAAGCTTTCTTT
TRBV12-5	.	few	TRBJ2-3	CASARGGDTQYF	TGTGCTAGTGCGAGGGGTGGAGATACGCAGTATTTT
TRBV7-2	.	few	TRBJ2-3	CASSHGTSDTQYF	TGTGCCAGCAGCCATGGTACCTCAGATACGCAGTATTTT
TRBV5-1	TRBD2	.	TRBJ2-3	CASSLSSSGGADTQYF	TGCGCCAGCAGTTTATCCTCCAGCGGGGGGGCAGATACGCAGTATTTT
TRBV7-2	.	.	TRBJ1-2	CASSKGPGGNYGYTF	TGTGCCAGCAGCAAAGGCCCCGGGGGGAACTATGGCTACACCTTC
TRBV6-6	.	few	TRBJ2-6	CASQVNSQSGANVLTF	TGTGCCAGCCAGGTTAACTCTCAATCTGGGGCCAACGTCCTGACTTTC
TRBV7-2	TRBD2	few	TRBJ2-7	CASSLELAGAGVQYF	TGTGCCAGCAGCTTAGAACTAGCGGGAGCCGGGGTGCAGTACTTC
TRBV6-5	.	few	TRBJ2-2	CASSYPAGTGTGELFF	TGTGCCAGCAGTTACCCTGCGGGGACTGGCACCGGGGAGCTGTTTTTT
TRBV29-1	.	.	TRBJ2-2	CSVGQRGPGELFF	TGCAGCGTTGGCCAGCGAGGACCCGGGGAGCTGTTTTTT
TRBV4-1	TRBD1	few	TRBJ2-3	CASSYDRVIVDTQYF	TGCGCCAGCAGCTATGACAGGGTCATAGTGGATACGCAGTATTTT
TRBV10-3	TRBD1	few	TRBJ1-4	CAVQGEFNEKLFF	TGTGCCGTCCAGGGGGAGTTTAATGAAAAACTGTTTTTT
TRBV4-3	.	.	TRBJ1-2	CASSQDLPGSSGYTF	TGCGCCAGCAGCCAAGATTTGCCCGGGAGTTCTGGCTACACCTTC